This TCR beta chain came from a study of T cell responses to AZD1222 COVID-19 vaccine (dated by TCRdb to the early 2020s). About the full investigation: AZD1222 recipients given second doses at about 4 weeks or at about 12 weeks were pooled, since spike-specific TCR depth and breadth were not found to differ between the two schedules. Trial participants were enrolled by age into 18-55, 56-69 and 70-plus year subgroups, with roughly 160, 29 and 62 TCR-sequenced participants respectively. A total of about 250 trial participants underwent TCR sequencing, of whom more than 200 had received two doses of AZD1222 and about 25 had received two doses of the MenACWY control vaccine. What the research found in general, with its limitations: Reportedly, close to half of the unique spike-specific TCRs recognized epitopes lying outside the regions that are mutated in the B.1.351 and B.1.1.7 variants. Conclusions about previously exposed vaccinees are limited because only six or seven AZD1222 recipients were SARS-CoV-2 seropositive at baseline. CD4 TCRs associated with the vaccine covered the entire spike protein, and the dominant responses were in regions 160-218 and 743-854. Spike-specific TCR breadth and depth rose significantly after two AZD1222 doses compared with day 0 and with MenACWY recipients. The 56-69-year group was small, and its depth increase did not reach significance, likely because of low power. Because no samples from the day 14 peak response were available, repertoires could be characterized only after the peak T cell response. Most participants were white British and females outnumbered males, and the authors suggested that clonal diversity may have been underestimated.

Including cysteine and phenylalanine, the CDR3 has 13 amino acids. The read is trimmed to its CDR3 DNA, 39 bases read in frame from base 1. V is shortened by 6 bases, J by 8 bases, and the region joining them spans 14 bases. The CDR3 regions of human TCRbeta chains were analyzed by immunosequencing. As for the authors' bioinformatics: Repertoire TCRs were checked for matches against a reference library of SARS-CoV-2-specific TCRs that had been generated using the MIRA antigen-specificity platform. Breadth was defined as the fraction of unique TCRs that were SARS-CoV-2-associated. Depth was defined as the fraction of total T cells that were SARS-CoV-2-associated. Using the MIRA data, each spike-specific TCR was mapped to the spike region that the TCR reacts to and placed in a CD4 or CD8 class. Log10-transformed breadth and depth values were compared by one-way ANOVA with Sidak's multiple comparisons tests. TCRdb holds this immuneACCESS table with in-frame rearrangements only. Some clones are missing; in checked studies, unresolved V genes explain under half, and the rest has no known cause. D and trimming come from the DNA, and the V and J calls and clone size come from that table. Within this sample are some 110,000 clones, with around 89% of them counted one time only. In total, the top ten clones hold approximately 19% of the sample.

A word on this clone: The specificity of this receptor is unknown. Base qualities are missing; no much larger clone stands one base away.

Reading the label with the study, this specimen's time point is: baseline before first vaccination. Vaccinee samples were obtained from the UK trials COV001 and COV002, which included a single-blind randomized controlled phase 2/3 trial of AZD1222 (ChAdOx1 nCoV-19) in healthy adults. For TCRbeta chain sequencing, PBMC samples from trial participants were taken at day 0 and at day 28 after the second dose. The TCR comes from an adult in good health. This chain is built from TRBV12-3 or TRBV12-4 and TRBJ1-5; the D region possibly corresponds to TRBD1 (6 bases align). Sequences were derived from peripheral blood, sampled on day 0 of AZD1222 vaccination. The CDR3 amino acid sequence is: CASSWGASEPQHF. The DNA sequence is as follows: TGTGCCAGCAGCTGGGGGGCCTCCGAGCCCCAGCATTTT.